The T cell receptor (beta chain) under discussion was sequenced for a study of human CD8 memory T cell subsets (dated by TCRdb to about 2020). Study-level background: The clonal relationships among stem-like (TSTEM), progenitor exhausted-like (TPEX) and effector memory CD8+ T cell subsets were assessed by comparing the TCRbeta repertoires of these subsets. TCRbeta repertoires were obtained from TSTEM, TPEX and effector memory subsets contributed by each of roughly six donors.

Frequency shows this clonotype is medium-sized (0.01 to 0.1%); no count was noted. It has no known antigen specificity. The full study reports these points: Although both stem-like subsets shared clonotypes with effector memory cells, the overlap between TSTEM and TPEX repertoires was minimal, suggesting distinct antigen spectra for the TSTEM and TPEX subsets. Based on Chao1 estimates, TSTEM subsets appeared to have greater repertoire diversity than TPEX subsets, which may reflect a broader range of specificities. Only TCRbeta chains were sequenced, and repertoire comparisons were based on six donors, with testing performed by paired t-tests and Bonferroni correction. Normalized Shannon-Wiener diversity was similarly high in the TSTEM and TPEX subsets, while the effector memory subsets were comparatively less diverse.

Density gradient separation was used to isolate peripheral blood mononuclear cells from buffy coats of healthy donors. In the study, negative magnetic separation with EasySep or MojoSort CD8+ T cell isolation kits was used to enrich total CD8+ T cells. For each subset, total RNA was extracted using an RNeasy Mini Kit from duplicate vials of about 160,000 sorted CD8+ T cells. The PBMCs were used fresh or after being cryopreserved in fetal bovine serum with about 10% DMSO. CD8+ T cell subsets were sorted to purity by fluorescence-activated cell sorting on a FACSAria III. A Human TCR Profiling Kit was used to prepare UMI-labeled 5' RACE TCRbeta libraries. Every TCRbeta library was prepared in parallel with an identical number of PCR cycles. From the authors' description of their analysis: Each TCRbeta library contained between roughly 3,000 and 18,000 functional CDR3beta clonotypes. MIGEC 1.2.9 was used for UMI extraction and consensus assembly, with a minimum of three reads required per UMI. MiXCR 3.0.3 was used to extract the in-frame CDR3beta repertoires. Diversity metrics were computed in VDJtools 1.2.1 after downsampling each sample to 42,000 randomly selected UMIs. Repertoire overlap metrics D, R and F2 were calculated in VDJtools for the top 3,000 clones of each sample pair. TCRdb reprocessed the reads and assigns one entry to each CDR3 protein sequence, leaving out DNA. None of the V and J calls come from the authors' own analysis; TCRdb made them. This sample's table has entries for thousands of distinct CDR3 sequences. The top ten clones comprise approximately 25% of the sample.

The clonotype was recovered from a human donor in good health. Sequencing used CD8+ T cells from PBMCs.

The CDR3 region has the sequence CSAPVRESNQPQHF. This receptor chain uses TRBV20-1 and TRBJ1-5; absent DNA, TCRdb's TRBD1 call cannot be checked. Measured from the cysteine to the phenylalanine, the CDR3 is 14 residues long. There is no recorded DNA. The germline V gene (reference sequence) supplies CDR1 DFQATT and CDR2 SNEGSKA.